A single sample is the source of the 13 T cell receptor beta chains below, sequenced in a study of blood T cell repertoires in COVID-19. Sequencing used immunoSEQ multiplex PCR; TCRdb keeps in-frame clones, though not all of them. The sample yields 300,000 to 450,000 clones, more than 70% seen once. Sequencing was performed on PBMCs or T cells enriched from blood (not recorded which). Receptors were obtained from a man aged 40-55 years in a cohort exposed to, infected with or recovered from COVID-19 (not recorded which).

This clone was seen once. The chain recombines TRBV21-1 with TRBJ2-1; TRBD1 is taken as the D call from the table, unchecked against the DNA. TRBV21-1 is a recognized pseudogene. This CDR3 is built from 18 residues. CDR3 nucleotides: TGTGCCAGCAGCAAAGTTCACCGGTCCGAGACAGGGATCCATGAGCAGTTCTTC. It specifies CASSKVHRSETGIHEQFF.

The rearrangement links TRBV5-4 to TRBJ2-7; 7 bases are a match to TRBD1. Germline V gives CDR1 SGHNT, CDR2 YYREEE (reference sequence). The CDR3 loop spans 13 amino acids. Losses at the gene ends were 0 bases for V and 11 bases for J; bases not matched to a gene: 8. This CDR3 is CASSLEGTGAEYF. The CDR3 DNA is TGTGCCAGCAGCTTGGAAGGAACAGGGGCGGAGTACTTC.

The J gene is TRBJ2-7, the V gene TRBV18, with a tentative D call TRBD1 (6 bases). The V gene's germline CDR1 is KGHSH and CDR2 LQKENI. The V end lost 6 bases, the J end lost 7 bases, and 19 bases lay between the germline ends. The CDR3 is 14 amino acids. CDR3 bases: TGTGCCAGCTCCCCGATTCAAGCAGGGGAAGAGCAGTACTTC. It translates to CASSPIQAGEEQYF.

The CDR3 DNA reads TGCGCCAGCAGCCCCTGGACAGGGTTTAATCAGCCCCAGCATTTT. As protein: CASSPWTGFNQPQHF. The chain is built from TRBV5-1 and TRBJ1-5, with TRBD1 matching 8 bases. J lost 4 bases, V lost 4 bases, and 7 bases had no gene match. This CDR3 has 15 amino acids. In germline, CDR1 is SGHRS, CDR2 YFSETQ.

With regard to this clone: In the same sample, other DNA sequences code for this CDR3. CDR3 sequence reads: CASSLGSSYEQYF. In DNA form, the CDR3 reads TGCGCCAGCAGCTTGGGCAGCTCCTACGAGCAGTACTTC. This chain links TRBV5-1 with TRBJ2-7; D ambiguous. Trimming stripped 0 bases from V and 0 bases from J, with 4 bases between. Looked up from germline, CDR1 is SGHRS and CDR2 is YFSETQ. This CDR3 spans 13 amino acids.

The V call is TRBV28, the J call TRBJ2-4, with D maybe TRBD1 (6 bases). The CDR3 runs to 15 residues. Germline CDR1 MDHEN, CDR2 SYDVKM. Deletions cut 8 bases from V and 0 bases from J, with 14 bases between. The DNA for the CDR3 is TGTGCCAGCCTATCAGGGGAATTAGCCAAAAACATTCAGTACTTC. Its translation: CASLSGELAKNIQYF. The whole variable domain, filled in from reference TRBV28 and TRBJ2-4, reads DVKVTQSSRYLVKRTGEKVFLECVQDMDHENMFWYRQDPGLGLRLIYFSYDVKMKEKGDIPEGYSVSREKKERFSLILESASTNQTSMYLCASLSGELAKNIQYFGAGTRLSVL.

The chain joins TRBV11-2 to TRBJ1-3; D gene ambiguous. The CDR3 length is 15 residues. Germline CDR1 reads SGHAT; CDR2 reads FQNNGV. V dropped 0 bases and J dropped 5 bases, with 11 bases sitting between them. CDR3 in DNA: TGTGCCAGCAGCTTAGACCCGGGGTTTCGAAACACCATATATTTT. It is translated as CASSLDPGFRNTIYF.

V is TRBV5-1 and J is TRBJ1-6; D perhaps matches TRBD1 (6 bases). CDR1 is SGHRS, CDR2 YFSETQ, per germline. Trimming removed 1 base from V and 5 bases from J, with 10 bases in between. The length of the CDR3 is 15 residues. This CDR3 reads CASSLTGRDNSPLHF. The CDR3 nucleotides are TGCGCCAGCAGCTTGACAGGGAGGGATAATTCACCCCTCCACTTT.

The rearrangement links TRBV7-2 to TRBJ1-1; no clear D. Trimming removed 3 bases from V and 4 bases from J, with 9 bases in between. This CDR3 has 13 amino acids. Per germline, CDR1 SGHTA and CDR2 FQGNSA. The CDR3 bases are TGTGCCAGCAGCTTTAGCCGTACCACTGAAGCTTTCTTT. It codes for CASSFSRTTEAFF.

V and J are TRBV30 and TRBJ1-3; the D is unclear. The V and J ends lost 1 base and 0 bases respectively, with 7 bases between them. The CDR3 is 14 residues long. Germline assignment: CDR1 GTSNPN and CDR2 SVGIG (reference sequence). The CDR3 loop is CAWSAGVSGNTIYF. DNA for the CDR3: TGTGCCTGGAGTGCCGGGGTCTCTGGAAACACCATATATTTT.

The chain couples TRBV20-1 to TRBJ2-7; TRBD2 might be the D (6 bases). The germline V gene has CDR1 DFQATT and CDR2 SNEGSKA (reference sequence). The ends were cut back, 3 bases at V and 3 bases at J, with 15 bases in the middle. The length of the CDR3 is 14 residues. CDR3 region: CSASVGRDFYEQYF. DNA for the CDR3: TGCAGTGCTAGTGTGGGGCGGGACTTCTACGAGCAGTACTTC.

This chain connects TRBV5-1 to TRBJ2-2; 7 bases fit TRBD2. CDR1 is SGHRS and CDR2 is YFSETQ in the germline V gene. J gave up 6 bases and V 0 bases, and 2 bases lay outside the gene matches. The CDR3 has 14 amino acids. The CDR3 is CASSLVAGAGELFF. For the CDR3, the DNA is TGCGCCAGCAGCTTGGTGGCGGGAGCCGGGGAGCTGTTTTTT. Based on the CDR3 plus reference TRBV5-1 and TRBJ2-2, the full variable domain is KAGVTQTPRYLIKTRGQQVTLSCSPISGHRSVSWYQQTPGQGLQFLFEYFSETQRNKGNFPGRFSGRQFSNSRSEMNVSTLELGDSALYLCASSLVAGAGELFFGEGSRLTVL.

This clone showed up just once. The rearrangement joins TRBV6-5 to TRBJ1-1; no definite D call. The CDR3 extends over 14 amino acids. Germline V gene sequence: CDR1 MNHEY, CDR2 SVGAGI. V lost 0 bases and J lost 4, with 9 bases in between. The CDR3 DNA reads as TGTGCCAGCAGTTACTCGAGACTAAGCACTGAAGCTTTCTTT. Translation: CASSYSRLSTEAFF.